The 5 T cell receptor beta chains given below trace back to one sample, sequenced in a study of blood T cells in healthy people across ages. A sample-barcoded 5' primer and a J-beta primer mix were used in a second PCR of roughly 7 to 12 cycles. TCRdb fed the 5' RACE reads into MiXCR, producing one record per CDR3 protein. The sample has 1,100,000 or so distinct CDR3 sequences, under 55% seen once; the top ten hold under 20%. The material sequenced was blood. Every receptor here comes from a woman in her fifties or sixties in good health.

The table lists this clonotype with a count of one. The CDR3 loop reads CASMRDHSGSFYNEQFF. CDR3 DNA sequence: TGTGCCAGTATGAGAGACCACAGCGGGAGCTTCTACAATGAGCAGTTCTTC. V and J are TRBV19 and TRBJ2-1; 8 nucleotides match TRBD2. Per the germline V gene, CDR1 is LNHDA and CDR2 is SQIVND (reference sequence). The CDR3 totals 17 residues. V lost 7 bases, J lost 3 bases, and 14 bases stayed unmatched.

This clonotype was detected only once. This chain uses TRBV29-1 with TRBJ2-4, with D unresolved. The CDR3 length is 15 residues. Germline loops: CDR1 SQVTM, CDR2 ANQGSEA. V shed 5 bases and J shed 4 bases, with 18 bases lying between them. The DNA for the CDR3 is TGCAGCGTTTGGTTAAGGGCCGGTGGAAAAAACATTCAGTACTTC. It codes for CSVWLRAGGKNIQYF.

This clonotype came up a few times. The chain is built from TRBV20-1 and TRBJ2-7; 8 bases fit TRBD1. The V and J ends lost 0 bases and 0 bases, in that order; junction bases with no gene match: 13. Per the germline V gene, CDR1 is DFQATT and CDR2 is SNEGSKA (reference sequence). The CDR3 totals 18 residues. The CDR3 protein is CSAREGLSRTGNSYEQYF. In DNA, the CDR3 is TGCAGTGCTAGAGAGGGATTGTCCAGGACAGGGAACTCCTACGAGCAGTACTTC.

For this clonotype: At one end the junction does not follow the germline gene, possibly because of a read error. The chain recombines TRBV3-1 with TRBJ1-2; unclear D gene. CDR1 and CDR2 (germline): LGHDT, YNNKEL (reference sequence). CDR3 length: 14 amino acids. The CDR3 protein is CASSQSELYYGHTF. In DNA form, the CDR3 reads TGTGCCAGCAGCCAATCGGAACTCTACTATGGCCACACCTTC.

This clonotype came up a few times. The chain joins TRBV27 to TRBJ1-5; D call uncertain. V was pared by 6 bases and J by 6 bases, with 12 bases between. The CDR3 runs 13 residues. Germline CDR1 and CDR2: MNHEY and SMNVEV (reference sequence). The chain's CDR3 is CASSPRRGQPQHF. The CDR3 DNA follows: TGTGCCAGCAGCCCCCGACGGGGTCAGCCCCAGCATTTT.